These 15 T cell receptor beta chains came from one sample sequenced in a study of cytomegalovirus exposure and HLA in healthy donors (TCRdb year 2017). To prepare the library, the immunoSEQ multiplex PCR assay was applied. For the multiplex PCR, a mixture combining 60 forward primers for TCR Vbeta segments and 13 reverse primers for TCR Jbeta segments was used. TCRdb's version of the immuneACCESS table is confined to in-frame rearrangements and falls short of the full clone set. An unresolved V gene accounts for under half of the shortfall where checked; the remainder is of unknown origin. The sample table holds approximately 130,000 clones, of which over 60% were seen once. Of the sample, 1.8% is held by the ten largest clones. Sequenced input: PBMCs. All receptors come from a female donor in good health and CMV-seropositive.

The chain carries TRBV6-6 and TRBJ1-6; D is uncertain. V lost 10 bases and J 8 bases, leaving 15 bases between the germline ends. The germline CDR1 and CDR2 sequences are MNHNY and SVGAGI (reference sequence). The length of the CDR3 is 13 residues. The CDR3 is CATREGIDSPLHF. The CDR3 DNA reads TGTGCCACCCGGGAGGGAATTGATTCACCCCTCCACTTT.

The V call is TRBV5-5, the J call TRBJ2-7; a possible D gene is TRBD1 (6 bases). The length of the CDR3 is 15 residues. Germline V gene data show CDR1 as SGHKS and CDR2 as YYEKEE (reference sequence). Trimming stripped 2 bases from V and 0 bases from J, with 12 bases between. The CDR3 DNA sequence: TGTGCCAGCAGCTTTAGTAGGACAGCCTCCTACGAGCAGTACTTC. It codes for CASSFSRTASYEQYF. Combining the CDR3 with reference TRBV5-5 and TRBJ2-7 gives the whole variable domain DAGVTQSPTHLIKTRGQQVTLRCSPISGHKSVSWYQQVLGQGPQFIFQYYEKEERGRGNFPDRFSARQFPNYSSELNVNALLLGDSALYLCASSFSRTASYEQYFGPGTRLTVT.

In this sample, this clone turned up once. This sequence joins TRBV7-9 and TRBJ2-7; the D gene is possibly TRBD1 (7 bases). Germline V gene sequence: CDR1 SEHNR, CDR2 FQNEAQ (reference sequence). Trimming shortened V by 6 bases and J by 3 bases, and 15 bases separated the two germline ends. This CDR3 region has 14 residues. The CDR3 loop is CASSLTRGDYEQYF. CDR3 DNA sequence: TGTGCCAGCAGTTTAACCAGGGGGGACTACGAGCAGTACTTC. The whole variable domain, filled in from reference TRBV7-9 and TRBJ2-7, reads DTGVSQNPRHKITKRGQNVTFRCDPISEHNRLYWYRQTLGQGPEFLTYFQNEAQLEKSRLLSDRFSAERPKGSFSTLEIQRTEQGDSAMYLCASSLTRGDYEQYFGPGTRLTVT.

The V call is TRBV13, the J call TRBJ1-5; the match to TRBD1 covers 9 bases. V dropped 5 bases and J dropped 7; count of bases not matched to a gene: 3. The CDR3 contains 13 residues. CDR1 and CDR2 from the germline V gene are PRHDT and FYEKMQ (reference sequence). CDR3 protein: CASSPDRGQPQHF. In DNA, the CDR3 is TGTGCCAGCAGCCCCGACAGGGGGCAGCCCCAGCATTTT.

The V call is TRBV18, the J call TRBJ2-3, with a possible D match to TRBD2 (6 bases). Germline CDR1 and CDR2: KGHSH and LQKENI. The CDR3 length is 17 residues. Trimming took off 3 bases at V and 1 base at J, with 17 bases between the two ends. The CDR3, as DNA: TGTGCCAGCTCACCGGGAGGTGTATTAGCGGGCACAGATACGCAGTATTTT. Its translation is CASSPGGVLAGTDTQYF.

J is TRBJ1-1 and V is TRBV7-9; D gene ambiguous. The germline V gene has CDR1 SEHNR and CDR2 FQNEAQ (reference sequence). V shed 2 bases and J shed 0 bases, with 7 bases lying between them. The CDR3 loop spans 14 amino acids. The CDR3 nucleotides read TGTGCCAGCAGCTTAATCCAGATGAACACTGAAGCTTTCTTT. Protein sequence: CASSLIQMNTEAFF.

This clone was seen only once. An end of the junction differs from the germline gene, which may be a read error. The chain links TRBV7-9 to TRBJ1-4; D is unresolved. The germline V gene encodes CDR1 SEHNR and CDR2 FQNEAQ (reference sequence). The CDR3 is 15 amino acids. The CDR3 coding sequence is TGTTCCAGCAGCTTAGATTCCTCCGGTAATGAAAAACTGTTTTTT. This translates into CSSSLDSSGNEKLFF.

This chain uses TRBV28 with TRBJ1-2; tentatively, D is TRBD1 (5 bases). Germline CDR1 and CDR2: MDHEN and SYDVKM. This CDR3 is built from 14 residues. V lost 4 bases and J 4 bases, leaving 13 bases between the germline ends. CDR3 sequence (DNA): TGTGCCAGCAGTTCGACAGCCGGGCTCTATGGCTACACCTTC. Translation: CASSSTAGLYGYTF.

This clone appeared a few times. The chain couples TRBV14 to TRBJ1-4; D is perhaps TRBD1 (5 bases). The ends were cut back, 1 base at V and 3 bases at J, with 6 bases in the middle. The V gene's germline CDR1 is SGHDN and CDR2 FVKESK. This CDR3 has 14 amino acids. The CDR3 DNA follows: TGTGCCAGCAGCCAAGGACAGCCTAATGAAAAACTGTTTTTT. It encodes CASSQGQPNEKLFF.

CDR3 protein: CASRKAGGKEQYF. The DNA of the CDR3 is TGTGCCAGCAGAAAAGCGGGAGGTAAAGAGCAGTACTTC. The genes are TRBV6-5 and TRBJ2-7, with 9 bases lining up with TRBD2. CDR3 size: 13 residues. Germline trimming cut 6 bases from V and 7 bases from J; bases unmatched to any gene: 7. Germline loops: CDR1 MNHEY, CDR2 SVGAGI.

This chain links TRBV9 with TRBJ2-7; possible D gene TRBD2, 5 bases. CDR3 length equals 15 residues. Germline V CDR1 and CDR2: SGDLS, YYNGEE. Trimming took 4 bases from V and 2 from J, leaving 16 bases between them. CDR3: CASSPQRTPPYEQYF. DNA for the CDR3: TGTGCCAGCAGCCCCCAGCGGACCCCTCCCTACGAGCAGTACTTC.

This clone has a handful of counts. The V gene is TRBV10-3, the J gene TRBJ2-1, with 15 positions matching TRBD2. There are 16 residues in the CDR3. V was clipped by 5 bases and J by 7 bases; unmatched bases: 6. The germline CDR1 and CDR2 sequences are ENHRY and SYGVKD. The CDR3 bases are TGTGCCATCAGTCCCAGGACTAGCGGGAGGGAGAATGAGCAGTTCTTC. Its protein is CAISPRTSGRENEQFF.

J is TRBJ2-5 and V is TRBV9; D remains unclear. The CDR3 covers 16 residues. Germline loops: CDR1 SGDLS, CDR2 YYNGEE. With 2 bases removed from V and 0 bases from J, the gap between germline ends came to 14 bases. This CDR3 reads CASSVGEVEYQETQYF. DNA of the CDR3: TGTGCCAGCAGCGTCGGAGAGGTGGAGTACCAAGAGACCCAGTACTTC.

V and J are TRBV13 and TRBJ2-7; D uncertain. This CDR3 region has 13 residues. CDR1 and CDR2 (germline): PRHDT, FYEKMQ (reference sequence). V lost 0 bases and J 7 bases, leaving 10 bases between the germline ends. The CDR3 nucleotides are TGTGCCAGCAGCTTAGGGCCAGGAAGAGAGCAGTACTTC. As protein: CASSLGPGREQYF.

The chain recombines TRBV19 with TRBJ1-3; 8 positions match TRBD1. Germline V gene lookup returns CDR1 LNHDA and CDR2 SQIVND (reference sequence). V dropped 5 bases and J dropped 4; count of bases not matched to a gene: 7. This CDR3 is built from 15 residues. The CDR3 reads CASSPGTGAGNTIYF. CDR3 nucleotides: TGTGCCAGTAGTCCCGGGACAGGTGCGGGAAACACCATATATTTT.